There are a few counts of the clone carrying this T cell receptor (beta chain). Its antigen is still unknown. This sample was taken from a study of identical twins. Study outcomes and limitations: Zero-insertion results could be subject to partial confounding by invariant MAIT and iNKT cells.

In germline, CDR1 is MDHEN, CDR2 SYDVKM. The trim removed 5 bases at V and 0 bases at J, leaving 12 bases unmatched. The CDR3 has 19 amino acids. Among all donors, each was a healthy Caucasian. A universal primer site was incorporated via template switching, and the cDNA contained unique molecular identifiers. TCRdb called the 5' RACE reads again in MiXCR, with one record for every CDR3 protein. The sample consists of more than 1.5 million distinct CDR3 sequences, under 35% of them appearing once. Sequenced: cord blood. J is TRBJ1-5 and V is TRBV28; 11 bases match TRBD1. This receptor was identified in a newborn girl in good health. CDR3 region: CASSLNRDRGKASNQPQHF. CDR3 sequence (DNA): TGTGCCAGCAGTCTAAACCGGGACAGGGGGAAAGCTAGCAATCAGCCCCAGCATTTT. The full variable domain, rest sourced from reference TRBV28 and TRBJ1-5, is DVKVTQSSRYLVKRTGEKVFLECVQDMDHENMFWYRQDPGLGLRLIYFSYDVKMKEKGDIPEGYSVSREKKERFSLILESASTNQTSMYLCASSLNRDRGKASNQPQHFGDGTRLSIL.